This record covers a single T cell receptor beta chain. Here immunoSEQ multiplex PCR was the method, and the copy in TCRdb shows in-frame clones only, minus some. The table shows approximately 90,000 clones, with around 87% occurring only once. This record belongs to a study of identifying expanded T cells in peripheral blood. The germline gives CDR1 SGHVS, CDR2 FNYEAQ. This CDR3 has 15 amino acids. V was cut by 3 bases and J by 4 bases, with 13 bases left in between. Collection occurred without any documented infections or immune events in donors. The receptor was derived from a person between 18 and 75 years old in good health. The rearrangement uses TRBV7-6 and TRBJ1-3; tentative D call: TRBD1 (5 bases). The specimen sequenced was blood. The CDR3 coding sequence is TGTGCCAGCAGCTTGCAGGGTATCCAAGGAAACACCATATATTTT. Protein sequence: CASSLQGIQGNTIYF.